These 26 T cell receptor beta chains share one sample of origin, sequenced in a study of blood T cell repertoires in COVID-19. Only in-frame clones appear in the TCRdb table, and some are missing; sequencing was by immunoSEQ multiplex PCR. Of roughly 50,000 clones in the sample, about nine tenths were seen once. Material for sequencing was peripheral blood. These receptors all stem from a woman in her fifties or sixties with active COVID-19.

V is TRBV5-8 and J is TRBJ2-1, with TRBD2 matching 10 bases. The CDR3 has 18 residues. J lost 0 bases, V lost 1 base, and 7 bases had no gene match. The germline V gene encodes CDR1 SGHTS and CDR2 YDEGEE. The CDR3 is CASSLLLAGAGSYNEQFF. The CDR3 DNA follows: TGTGCCAGCAGCTTGCTCCTAGCGGGGGCGGGCTCCTACAATGAGCAGTTCTTC.

This chain links TRBV7-7 with TRBJ1-1; unclear D gene. The CDR3 runs to 13 residues. CDR1 is SSHAT and CDR2 is FNYEAQ in the germline V gene (reference sequence). The V and J ends lost 5 bases and 0 bases respectively, with 7 bases between them. The CDR3 region has the DNA TGTGCCAGCAGCGTAAACATGAACACTGAAGCTTTCTTT. As protein: CASSVNMNTEAFF. The whole variable domain, remainder taken from reference TRBV7-7 and TRBJ1-1, is GAGVSQSPRYKVTKRGQDVTLRCDPISSHATLYWYQQALGQGPEFLTYFNYEAQPDKSGLPSDRFSAERPEGSISTLTIQRTEQRDSAMYRCASSVNMNTEAFFGQGTRLTVV.

The J gene is TRBJ2-5, the V gene TRBV6-5; possible D gene TRBD1, 6 bases. The CDR3 sequence is 15 residues long. Trimming pared 2 bases from V and 1 base from J, leaving 11 bases between. Germline-derived CDR1 and CDR2 are MNHEY and SVGAGI. The CDR3 DNA follows: TGTGCCAGCAGTTACGGGGGCCCCCCCCAAGAGACCCAGTACTTC. It yields the protein CASSYGGPPQETQYF.

This clone appeared a few times. V is TRBV6-6 and J is TRBJ1-2; D is perhaps TRBD1 (6 bases). The CDR3 covers 15 residues. The germline V gene encodes CDR1 MNHNY and CDR2 SVGAGI (reference sequence). Between the trimmed V and J ends, which lost 5 bases and 4 bases, there was a span of 17 bases. The CDR3 loop reads CASSDGSTGSYGYTF. CDR3 nucleotides: TGTGCCAGCAGTGACGGGTCCACAGGGTCCTATGGCTACACCTTC.

This chain uses TRBV20-1 with TRBJ2-5; TRBD1 is a possible D gene (6 bases). Deletions cut 2 bases from V and 5 bases from J, with 6 bases between. Germline V gives CDR1 DFQATT, CDR2 SNEGSKA (reference sequence). There are 11 residues in the CDR3. The CDR3 is CSARTGETQYF. Written as DNA, the CDR3 is TGCAGTGCTAGAACAGGGGAGACCCAGTACTTC.

The gene calls are TRBV5-1 and TRBJ2-5; 8 nucleotides line up with TRBD2. CDR3 length equals 13 residues. V lost 8 bases and J lost 5; bases outside the gene matches: 8. Germline V gives CDR1 SGHRS, CDR2 YFSETQ. The chain's CDR3 is CASFRGGQETQYF. CDR3 in DNA: TGCGCCAGTTTTCGGGGGGGCCAGGAGACCCAGTACTTC.

The count of this clone is one. The chain combines TRBV5-5 with TRBJ2-2, with D tentatively TRBD1 (6 bases). The CDR3 length is 17 residues. CDR1 and CDR2 (germline): SGHKS, YYEKEE (reference sequence). Trimming pared 4 bases from V and 1 base from J, leaving 17 bases between. The CDR3 coding sequence is TGTGCCAGCAGCCCGGTCGGGACACCCTGGAACACCGGGGAGCTGTTTTTT. It codes for CASSPVGTPWNTGELFF.

V is TRBV4-1 and J is TRBJ2-2; D ambiguous. CDR1 and CDR2 (germline): MGHRA, YSYEKL. V lost 3 bases and J 1 base, leaving 9 bases between the germline ends. CDR3 size: 15 residues. CDR3 protein: CASSQSTVNTGELFF. Written as DNA, the CDR3 is TGCGCCAGCAGCCAGTCTACAGTGAACACCGGGGAGCTGTTTTTT.

The CDR3 sequence is CASSGIFFSSGQKNTEAFF. CDR3 DNA: TGTGCCAGCAGCGGAATATTTTTCTCATCCGGACAGAAGAACACTGAAGCTTTCTTT. The V gene is TRBV2, the J gene TRBJ1-1; a weak D match, TRBD1 (6 bases). Germline V gives CDR1 SNHLY, CDR2 FYNNEI. The V gene lost 6 bases and the J gene lost 1 base, with 27 bases spanning the gap. This CDR3 comprises 19 residues.

The rearrangement links TRBV15 to TRBJ2-5; 7 nucleotides align to TRBD2. This CDR3 comprises 15 residues. The trim removed 3 bases at V and 3 bases at J, leaving 7 bases unmatched. CDR1 is LNHNV, CDR2 YYDKDF, per germline (reference sequence). The CDR3 is CATSSFRAGEETQYF. The DNA for the CDR3 is TGTGCCACCAGCAGTTTCAGGGCGGGGGAAGAGACCCAGTACTTC.

V is TRBV7-8 and J is TRBJ1-6; 8 bases are a match to TRBD1. This CDR3 is 19 amino acids long. Per germline, CDR1 SGHVS and CDR2 FQNEAQ. The V and J ends lost 5 bases and 0 bases, in that order; junction bases with no gene match: 12. The CDR3 DNA follows: TGTGCCAGCAGCCGAAGCGGGACAGGACCAAGCTCCTATAATTCACCCCTCCACTTT. Its translation: CASSRSGTGPSSYNSPLHF.

The V call is TRBV6-6, the J call TRBJ1-2; 8 bases map to TRBD1. From germline, CDR1 is MNHNY and CDR2 SVGAGI (reference sequence). Trimming removed 5 bases from V and 0 bases from J; junction bases left unmatched: 11. CDR3 size: 17 residues. The CDR3 DNA follows: TGTGCCAGCAGTCGCGGGACAGGCTTTTTAGCTAACTATGGCTACACCTTC. This gives the protein CASSRGTGFLANYGYTF.

This clone was recorded once. The rearrangement joins TRBV3-1 (or the pseudogene TRBV3-2) to TRBJ2-2, with D maybe TRBD2 (5 bases). The CDR3 length is 15 residues. The germline CDR1 and CDR2 sequences are LGHDT and YNNKEL (reference sequence). Deletions cut 3 bases from V and 3 bases from J, with 11 bases between. The CDR3 coding sequence is TGTGCCAGCAGCCATAGCCCCGGGGACACCGGGGAGCTGTTTTTT. This codes for CASSHSPGDTGELFF.

This rearrangement joins TRBV12-3 or TRBV12-4 to TRBJ1-5; D perhaps matches TRBD1 (6 bases). The CDR3 length is 13 residues. Trimming left V 2 bases short and J 6 bases short, with 8 bases between. CDR3 in amino acids: CASSLSGVQPQHF. CDR3 DNA: TGTGCCAGCAGTTTATCAGGGGTTCAGCCCCAGCATTTT.

V usage is TRBV18 and J usage is TRBJ1-1, with D possibly matching TRBD1 (5 bases). CDR1 KGHSH and CDR2 LQKENI come from the germline V gene. V shed 5 bases and J shed 1 base, with 8 bases lying between them. The CDR3 length is 13 residues. CDR3 loop: CASSADRNTEAFF. Written as DNA, the CDR3 is TGTGCCAGCTCAGCCGACAGGAACACTGAAGCTTTCTTT. The whole variable domain, remainder taken from reference TRBV18 and TRBJ1-1, is NAGVMQNPRHLVRRRGQEARLRCSPMKGHSHVYWYRQLPEEGLKFMVYLQKENIIDESGMPKERFSAEFPKEGPSILRIQQVVRGDSAAYFCASSADRNTEAFFGQGTRLTVV.

The gene calls are TRBV14 and TRBJ2-2, with 9 positions matching TRBD1. V gave up 4 bases and J gave up 7 bases; unmatched junction bases: 10. This CDR3 has 16 amino acids. Per germline, CDR1 SGHDN and CDR2 FVKESK. Written as DNA, the CDR3 is TGTGCCAGCAGCCCTCCTGGGACAGGGATCATCGGGGAGCTGTTTTTT. The encoded protein is CASSPPGTGIIGELFF.

The V and J genes are TRBV9 and TRBJ2-7; TRBD1 matches 8 bases. CDR3 length equals 15 residues. CDR1 and CDR2 (germline): SGDLS, YYNGEE. The junction had 8 bases not matched to a gene; V was cut back by 3 bases and J by 3 bases. The CDR3 sequence is CASSAPGTGLYEQYF. Here the CDR3 DNA reads TGTGCCAGCAGCGCTCCCGGGACAGGTCTCTACGAGCAGTACTTC.

The chain has TRBV7-8 and TRBJ1-3; possibly TRBD1 for D (5 bases). From germline, CDR1 is SGHVS and CDR2 FQNEAQ. V lost 4 bases and J 0 bases, leaving 13 bases between the germline ends. The CDR3 contains 16 residues. The CDR3 DNA reads TGTGCCAGCAGCTCAGGCAGGGTTTTCTCTGGAAACACCATATATTTT. Its translation is CASSSGRVFSGNTIYF.

This clone was found once. The genes are TRBV18 and TRBJ1-2, with TRBD1 matching 11 bases. The CDR3 is made up of 15 amino acids. With 4 bases clipped from V and 3 bases from J, the junction kept 4 bases outside the gene matches. The germline gives CDR1 KGHSH, CDR2 LQKENI. CDR3 in DNA: TGTGCCAGCTCACTGGGACAGGGGGGCGACTATGGCTACACCTTC. It is translated as CASSLGQGGDYGYTF. Based on the CDR3 plus reference TRBV18 and TRBJ1-2, the full variable domain is NAGVMQNPRHLVRRRGQEARLRCSPMKGHSHVYWYRQLPEEGLKFMVYLQKENIIDESGMPKERFSAEFPKEGPSILRIQQVVRGDSAAYFCASSLGQGGDYGYTFGSGTRLTVV.

V gene TRBV11-2 combines with J gene TRBJ2-3; possibly TRBD1 for D (5 bases). CDR3 size: 16 residues. Germline-derived CDR1 and CDR2 are SGHAT and FQNNGV. Trimming pared 1 base from V and 0 bases from J, leaving 11 bases between. The CDR3 region is CASSLGRDRSTDTQYF. The CDR3 DNA follows: TGTGCCAGCAGCTTAGGGCGAGACAGAAGCACAGATACGCAGTATTTT.

The rearrangement links TRBV6-2 or TRBV6-3 to TRBJ2-1, with D tentatively TRBD1 (6 bases). The CDR3 sequence is 12 residues long. V lost 6 bases, J lost 10 bases, and 13 bases lay in between. Germline CDR1 reads MNHEY; CDR2 reads SVGEGT. This CDR3 reads CASSPTGQEQFF. CDR3 in DNA: TGTGCCAGCAGCCCTACAGGGCAGGAGCAGTTCTTC.

The chain recombines TRBV20-1 with TRBJ1-1; D may be TRBD1 (5 bases). Trimming left V 3 bases short and J 10 bases short, with 18 bases between. This CDR3 comprises 13 residues. Germline V gene lookup returns CDR1 DFQATT and CDR2 SNEGSKA (reference sequence). The CDR3 spells CSASPGGGVVAFF. In DNA, the CDR3 is TGCAGTGCTAGTCCGGGGGGGGGTGTCGTAGCTTTCTTT.

The V gene is TRBV9, the J gene TRBJ2-5, with 8 positions matching TRBD2. J was trimmed by 5 bases and V by 3 bases; bases with no gene match: 6. The germline gives CDR1 SGDLS, CDR2 YYNGEE. The CDR3 covers 14 residues. The CDR3 nucleotides read TGTGCCAGCAGCGCGGGACTAGGGTGGGAGACCCAGTACTTC. Residues: CASSAGLGWETQYF.

V usage is TRBV14 and J usage is TRBJ1-2; 10 bases are shared with TRBD1. The V and J ends lost 4 bases and 9 bases, in that order; junction bases with no gene match: 8. The V gene's germline CDR1 is SGHDN and CDR2 FVKESK. The CDR3 has 14 residues. As DNA, the CDR3 is TGTGCCAGCAGCCTTGTTAGGGACAGGGGAAGCTACACCTTC. Its protein product is CASSLVRDRGSYTF.

CDR3 loop: CATSDQTGTGYTF. CDR3 in DNA: TGTGCCACCAGTGATCAGACAGGAACCGGCTACACCTTC. The chain couples TRBV24-1 to TRBJ1-2; tentative D call: TRBD1 (6 bases). The CDR3 consists of 13 residues. The V end lost 3 bases, the J end lost 8 bases, and 12 bases lay between the germline ends. Per germline, CDR1 KGHDR and CDR2 SFDVKD.

The chain employs TRBV18 and TRBJ1-1; 11 nucleotides line up with TRBD1. After removal of 2 bases from V and 0 bases from J, the junction contained 8 bases not matched to a gene. The CDR3 consists of 18 residues. Germline assignment: CDR1 KGHSH and CDR2 LQKENI. CDR3 nucleotide sequence: TGTGCCAGCTCACCATCTTCGGGACAGGGGGATATGAACACTGAAGCTTTCTTT. It specifies CASSPSSGQGDMNTEAFF.